The clone carrying this T cell receptor (beta chain) was counted many times. What it recognizes is unknown. The CDR3 totals 14 residues. CDR1 is DFQATT, CDR2 SNEGSKA, per germline (reference sequence). V lost 3 bases and J lost 7, with 16 bases in between. Inclusion characteristics of ophthalmopathy patients comprised a Clinical Activity Score of at least 3, a NOSPECS grade of at least 4, and duration under 3 months. Patients were excluded for uncontrolled infection, other autoimmune disease, pregnancy or lactation. Diagnostic assessment was based on clinical symptoms, serum thyroxine and TRAb, thyroid ultrasound and orbital computed tomography. These data come from a study of T cells in Graves' hyperthyroidism and ophthalmopathy. Overall study results and limits: Most thyroid clonotypes that were expanded above 0.001 also turned up in blood.

There were TCR beta CDR3 regions amplified from RNA transcripts. TCR CDR3 regions were first amplified by RT-PCR with HTBI primers. Each CDR3 protein gets one entry after TCRdb re-called the multiplex PCR reads with MiXCR. The repertoire consists of around 610,000 distinct CDR3 sequences, with roughly 14% occurring once and the leading ten covering about 4%. V usage is TRBV20-1 and J usage is TRBJ2-4; D is uncertain. This sequence was found in a woman aged 40-49 years with Graves' ophthalmopathy. Sequences were obtained from blood. CDR3 sequence: CSASDPLGLNIQYF. In DNA, the CDR3 is TGCAGTGCTAGTGATCCCTTAGGGTTGAACATTCAGTACTTC.